A selection of T cell receptor beta chains follows, all from one sample in a study of blood T cells in healthy people across ages. A single record per CDR3 protein comes from TCRdb applying MiXCR to the 5' RACE reads. The sample has around 800,000 distinct CDR3 sequences; around 68% are singletons. Sequencing used blood. These receptors were obtained from a man aged 25 to 40 in good health. The CDR3 runs from the conserved cysteine through the conserved F or W. Fields, in order: J gene, V gene, clone size, D gene, CDR3 length, CDR3 protein. The D gene is left open where the match is weak. Not every row has a clone size; where given, it reads once, few, many or a size class.

j_gene: TRBJ1-2; v_gene: TRBV12-3/TRBV12-4; abundance: few; d_gene: .; len: 15; CDR3aa: CASSLGQGIFWGYTF
j_gene: TRBJ2-1; v_gene: TRBV12-3/TRBV12-4; abundance: .; d_gene: TRBD1; len: 14; CDR3aa: CASSILGQVNEQFF
j_gene: TRBJ1-5; v_gene: TRBV20-1; abundance: few; d_gene: .; len: 14; CDR3aa: CSATISYSNQPQHF
j_gene: TRBJ2-7; v_gene: TRBV6-5; abundance: .; d_gene: .; len: 14; CDR3aa: CASSYSMGSYEQYF
j_gene: .; v_gene: TRBV10-3; abundance: once; d_gene: TRBD1; len: 13; CDR3aa: CAISQGEGYEQYF
j_gene: TRBJ2-3; v_gene: TRBV28; abundance: .; d_gene: .; len: 16; CDR3aa: CASSLWRGGTTDTQYF
j_gene: TRBJ2-3; v_gene: TRBV3-1; abundance: .; d_gene: .; len: 16; CDR3aa: CASSQDSGAGTDTQYF
j_gene: TRBJ2-7; v_gene: TRBV29-1; abundance: once; d_gene: TRBD1; len: 13; CDR3aa: CSVGDRVSYEQYF
j_gene: TRBJ1-1; v_gene: TRBV29-1; abundance: .; d_gene: TRBD1; len: 12; CDR3aa: CSVGDRDTEAFF
j_gene: TRBJ2-5; v_gene: TRBV4-3; abundance: .; d_gene: TRBD1; len: 15; CDR3aa: CASSQRTGPQETQYF
j_gene: .; v_gene: TRBV28; abundance: .; d_gene: .; len: 15; CDR3aa: CASISTGLLEYEQYF
j_gene: TRBJ2-3; v_gene: TRBV5-1; abundance: .; d_gene: TRBD2; len: 15; CDR3aa: CASSLKRERADTQYF
j_gene: TRBJ1-1; v_gene: TRBV21-1; abundance: .; d_gene: .; len: 18; CDR3aa: CASSATDRGRAANTEAFF
j_gene: TRBJ2-7; v_gene: TRBV12-3/TRBV12-4; abundance: few; d_gene: TRBD1; len: 14; CDR3aa: CASRQGQGNYEQYF
j_gene: .; v_gene: TRBV2; abundance: .; d_gene: .; len: 13; CDR3aa: CAAMVRFLETQYF
j_gene: .; v_gene: TRBV13; abundance: once; d_gene: TRBD1; len: 16; CDR3aa: CASSSPRTGASDEQYF
j_gene: TRBJ2-6; v_gene: TRBV11-2; abundance: few; d_gene: TRBD1; len: 19; CDR3aa: CASRSIRDRVFSGANVLTF
j_gene: TRBJ2-7; v_gene: TRBV6-5; abundance: .; d_gene: .; len: 16; CDR3aa: CASSYSNKGRADEQYF
j_gene: TRBJ2-4; v_gene: TRBV7-9; abundance: few; d_gene: .; len: 15; CDR3aa: CASSHDTLGKNIQYF
j_gene: TRBJ2-1; v_gene: TRBV5-1; abundance: .; d_gene: .; len: 13; CDR3aa: CASSMGQASEQFF
j_gene: TRBJ2-3; v_gene: TRBV27; abundance: .; d_gene: TRBD2; len: 15; CDR3aa: CASSGTSGGPDTQYF
j_gene: TRBJ2-3; v_gene: TRBV7-9; abundance: .; d_gene: .; len: 14; CDR3aa: CASSPPWIPDTQYF
j_gene: TRBJ1-1; v_gene: TRBV12-3/TRBV12-4; abundance: .; d_gene: .; len: 16; CDR3aa: CASSLGPGQMNTEAFF
j_gene: TRBJ2-7; v_gene: TRBV6-2/TRBV6-3; abundance: .; d_gene: .; len: 16; CDR3aa: CASSYSKHNPNYEQYF
j_gene: TRBJ1-2; v_gene: TRBV20-1; abundance: .; d_gene: .; len: 14; CDR3aa: CSASLVEGKDGYTF
j_gene: TRBJ2-5; v_gene: TRBV9; abundance: .; d_gene: TRBD2; len: 17; CDR3aa: CASGVGTSGNLRETQYF
j_gene: TRBJ2-3; v_gene: TRBV20-1; abundance: .; d_gene: TRBD1; len: 14; CDR3aa: CSAITGGVTDTQYF
j_gene: TRBJ1-5; v_gene: TRBV6-1; abundance: .; d_gene: .; len: 14; CDR3aa: CASSASGVKQPQHF
j_gene: TRBJ2-7; v_gene: TRBV6-2/TRBV6-3; abundance: .; d_gene: TRBD1; len: 15; CDR3aa: CASSLDREASYEQYF
j_gene: TRBJ2-6; v_gene: TRBV25-1; abundance: few; d_gene: .; len: 17; CDR3aa: CASSESGASSGANVLTF
j_gene: .; v_gene: TRBV29-1; abundance: .; d_gene: TRBD2; len: 18; CDR3aa: CSVSKRESAVWGQETQYF
j_gene: TRBJ2-7; v_gene: TRBV6-5; abundance: few; d_gene: .; len: 14; CDR3aa: CASSYSGTAMEQYF
j_gene: TRBJ2-5; v_gene: TRBV5-1; abundance: .; d_gene: .; len: 16; CDR3aa: CASSRNGVRVQETQYF
j_gene: TRBJ2-1; v_gene: TRBV20-1; abundance: .; d_gene: TRBD1; len: 12; CDR3aa: CSATDRVDEQFF
j_gene: TRBJ1-6; v_gene: TRBV6-5; abundance: .; d_gene: .; len: 15; CDR3aa: CASRLSGADNSPLHF
j_gene: TRBJ1-6; v_gene: TRBV19; abundance: .; d_gene: TRBD1; len: 15; CDR3aa: CASSMGDRKNSPLHF
j_gene: TRBJ2-4; v_gene: TRBV29-1; abundance: few; d_gene: TRBD1; len: 15; CDR3aa: CSVEPDRDGKNIQYF
j_gene: TRBJ2-5; v_gene: TRBV9; abundance: .; d_gene: .; len: 16; CDR3aa: CASSGSPGVARETQYF
j_gene: TRBJ1-6; v_gene: TRBV13; abundance: .; d_gene: .; len: 14; CDR3aa: CASGLRTVDSPLHF
j_gene: TRBJ2-7; v_gene: TRBV4-3; abundance: few; d_gene: TRBD1; len: 17; CDR3aa: CASSQDIGTGGIYEQYF
j_gene: TRBJ2-5; v_gene: TRBV4-2; abundance: .; d_gene: TRBD2; len: 17; CDR3aa: CASSQEGAAGNQETQYF
j_gene: TRBJ1-1; v_gene: TRBV5-5; abundance: .; d_gene: .; len: 12; CDR3aa: CASSVVGGEAFF
j_gene: TRBJ1-6; v_gene: TRBV5-1; abundance: .; d_gene: .; len: 17; CDR3aa: CASSSTVMGRYNSPLHF
j_gene: TRBJ2-5; v_gene: TRBV4-2; abundance: .; d_gene: .; len: 15; CDR3aa: CASSRRRVSQETQYF
j_gene: TRBJ1-2; v_gene: TRBV10-3; abundance: .; d_gene: .; len: 17; CDR3aa: CAISDRSDNPGLSGYTF
j_gene: TRBJ2-1; v_gene: TRBV7-3; abundance: .; d_gene: TRBD2; len: 19; CDR3aa: CASSLTVAGAVSSYNEQFF
j_gene: TRBJ1-1; v_gene: TRBV5-6; abundance: .; d_gene: TRBD1; len: 15; CDR3aa: CASSLVGQGGTEAFF
j_gene: TRBJ1-1; v_gene: TRBV9; abundance: .; d_gene: .; len: 13; CDR3aa: CASSVAPLGFAFF
j_gene: TRBJ2-1; v_gene: TRBV7-2; abundance: once; d_gene: TRBD2; len: 15; CDR3aa: CASSLGLAPRETQFF